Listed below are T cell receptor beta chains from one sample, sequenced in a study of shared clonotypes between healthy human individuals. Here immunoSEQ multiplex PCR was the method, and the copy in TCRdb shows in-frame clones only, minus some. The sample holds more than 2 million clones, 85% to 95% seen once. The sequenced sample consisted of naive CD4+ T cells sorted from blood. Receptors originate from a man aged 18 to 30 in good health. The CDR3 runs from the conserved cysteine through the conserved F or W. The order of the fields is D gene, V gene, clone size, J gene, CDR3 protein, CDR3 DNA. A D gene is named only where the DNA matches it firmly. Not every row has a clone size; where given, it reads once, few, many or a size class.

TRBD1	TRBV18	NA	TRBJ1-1	CASSPSVEGARTEAFF	TGTGCCAGCTCCCCCTCCGTGGAGGGGGCGCGTACTGAAGCTTTCTTT
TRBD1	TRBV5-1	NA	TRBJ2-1	CASSLDGTAVNEQFF	TGCGCCAGCAGCTTGGATGGGACAGCAGTCAATGAGCAGTTCTTC
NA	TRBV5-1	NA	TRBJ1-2	CASSLASASNYGYTF	TGCGCCAGCAGCTTGGCTTCTGCCTCTAACTATGGCTACACCTTC
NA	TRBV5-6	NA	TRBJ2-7	CASSLEGFAFQYF	TGTGCCAGCAGCTTGGAGGGTTTTGCTTTTCAGTACTTC
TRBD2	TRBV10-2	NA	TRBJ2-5	CASLAGETQYF	TGCGCCAGCCTAGCGGGAGAGACCCAGTACTTC
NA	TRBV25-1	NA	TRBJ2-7	CASSLREKVEQYF	TGTGCCAGCAGCCTCAGGGAAAAGGTCGAGCAGTACTTC
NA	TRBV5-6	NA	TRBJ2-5	CASSRGTGRQQETQYF	TGTGCCAGCAGCCGGGGGACGGGGAGACAGCAAGAGACCCAGTACTTC
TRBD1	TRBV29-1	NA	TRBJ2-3	CSAILRDRVGRDTQYF	TGCAGCGCAATACTCCGGGACAGGGTGGGGAGAGATACGCAGTATTTT
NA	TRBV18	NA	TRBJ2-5	CASSPQGPGMETQYF	TGTGCCAGCTCACCACAGGGACCGGGAATGGAGACCCAGTACTTC
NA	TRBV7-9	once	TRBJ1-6	CASSLENSPLHF	TGTGCCAGCAGCCTAGAAAATTCACCCCTCCACTTT
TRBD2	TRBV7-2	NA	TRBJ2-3	CASSFVAGGPTDTQYF	TGTGCCAGCAGCTTCGTAGCGGGAGGCCCCACAGATACGCAGTATTTT
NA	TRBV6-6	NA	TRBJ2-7	CASSYALYEQYF	TGTGCCAGCAGTTACGCCCTCTACGAGCAGTACTTC
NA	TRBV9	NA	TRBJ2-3	CASSGPRTLSEGTDTQYF	TGTGCCAGCAGCGGACCCCGGACTCTAAGCGAGGGCACAGATACGCAGTATTTT
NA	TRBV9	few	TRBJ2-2	CASSVSNTGELFF	TGTGCCAGCAGCGTATCGAACACCGGGGAGCTGTTTTTT
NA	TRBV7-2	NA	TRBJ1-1	CASSSSGTNTEAFF	TGTGCCAGCAGCTCGAGTGGGACAAACACTGAAGCTTTCTTT
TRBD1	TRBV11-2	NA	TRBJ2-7	CASSFTDRRLESYEQYF	TGTGCCAGCAGCTTCACGGACAGGAGACTGGAATCCTACGAGCAGTACTTC
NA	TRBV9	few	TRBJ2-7	CASSVGLWSYEQYF	TGTGCCAGCAGCGTAGGGCTGTGGTCCTACGAGCAGTACTTC
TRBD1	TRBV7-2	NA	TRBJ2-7	CASSPSTGVYEQYF	TGTGCCAGCAGCCCTAGTACAGGGGTCTACGAGCAGTACTTC
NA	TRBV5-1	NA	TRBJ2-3	CASSYRGAVATDTQYF	TGCGCCAGCAGCTACCGCGGGGCAGTTGCCACAGATACGCAGTATTTT
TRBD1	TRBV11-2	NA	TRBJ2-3	CASRHLKSQGSRADTQYF	TGTGCCAGCAGACACCTTAAATCACAGGGGTCCAGGGCAGATACGCAGTATTTT
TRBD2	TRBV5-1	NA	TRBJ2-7	CASSLDGTSGRGEQYF	TGCGCCAGCAGCTTGGACGGGACTAGCGGGAGGGGCGAGCAGTACTTC
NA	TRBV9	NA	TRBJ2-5	CASSGSPTSAQYF	TGTGCCAGCAGCGGGTCCCCGACATCCGCCCAGTACTTC
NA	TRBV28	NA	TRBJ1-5	CASSVYGGNQPQHF	TGTGCCAGCAGTGTCTACGGGGGGAATCAGCCCCAGCATTTT
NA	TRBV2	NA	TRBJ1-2	CASNTGARGGYTF	TGTGCCAGCAATACCGGGGCTAGGGGTGGCTACACCTTC
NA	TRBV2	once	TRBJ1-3	CASSEEPASSGNTIYF	TGTGCCAGCAGTGAAGAGCCAGCGAGCTCTGGAAACACCATATATTTT
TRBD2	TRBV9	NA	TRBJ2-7	CASSAGGSGSHEQYF	TGTGCCAGCAGCGCAGGGGGTAGCGGGAGCCACGAGCAGTACTTC
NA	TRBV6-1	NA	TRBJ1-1	CASSELAVENTEAFF	TGTGCCAGCAGTGAATTGGCGGTCGAGAACACTGAAGCTTTCTTT
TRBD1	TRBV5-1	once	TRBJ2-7	CASSPGQGNYEQYF	TGCGCCAGCAGCCCGGGACAGGGGAACTACGAGCAGTACTTC
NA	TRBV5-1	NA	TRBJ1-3	CASSPQVGNTIYF	TGCGCCAGCAGCCCACAGGTTGGAAACACCATATATTTT
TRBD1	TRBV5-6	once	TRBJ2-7	CASSLVDRVYEQYF	TGTGCCAGCAGCTTGGTGGACAGGGTGTACGAGCAGTACTTC
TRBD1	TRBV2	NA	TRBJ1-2	CASRADRGLYYGYTF	TGTGCCAGCAGGGCGGACAGGGGGCTTTATTATGGCTACACCTTC
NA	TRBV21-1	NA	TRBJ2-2	CASSSRTSGRVSPGELFF	TGTGCCAGCAGCAGTAGGACTAGCGGGAGGGTATCTCCCGGGGAGCTGTTTTTT
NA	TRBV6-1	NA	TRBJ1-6	CASSQLTDYNSPLHF	TGTGCCAGCAGCCAACTCACGGACTATAATTCACCCCTCCACTTT
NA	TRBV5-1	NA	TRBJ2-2	CASRRSDETGELFF	TGCGCCAGCAGGAGGAGCGATGAAACCGGGGAGCTGTTTTTT
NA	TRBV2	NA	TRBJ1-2	CASSEQGSLNYGYTF	TGTGCCAGCAGTGAACAGGGGTCTCTTAACTATGGCTACACCTTC
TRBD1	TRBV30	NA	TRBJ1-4	CAWTRQGLNEKLFF	TGTGCCTGGACCCGACAGGGCTTAAATGAAAAACTGTTTTTT
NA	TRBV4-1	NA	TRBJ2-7	CASSLTRGAVYEQYF	TGCGCCAGCAGCCTCACTCGGGGGGCAGTCTACGAGCAGTACTTC
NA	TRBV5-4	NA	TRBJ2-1	CASSLVGRYSYNEQFF	TGTGCCAGCAGCTTGGTGGGGCGGTATTCCTACAATGAGCAGTTCTTC
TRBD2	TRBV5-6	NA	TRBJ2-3	CASSSLSGRGTDTQYF	TGTGCCAGCAGCTCCCTCAGCGGGAGAGGCACAGATACGCAGTATTTT
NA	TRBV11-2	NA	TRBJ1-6	CASSLDSGRSPLHF	TGTGCCAGCAGCTTAGATTCCGGAAGATCACCCCTCCACTTT
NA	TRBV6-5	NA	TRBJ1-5	CASTLRQGNQPQHF	TGTGCCAGCACCTTACGGCAGGGCAATCAGCCCCAGCATTTT
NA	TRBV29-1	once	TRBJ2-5	CSVVGRFQETQYF	TGCAGCGTTGTGGGCAGGTTCCAAGAGACCCAGTACTTC
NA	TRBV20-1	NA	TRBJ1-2	CSTRYYGYTF	TGCAGTACCCGATACTATGGCTACACCTTC
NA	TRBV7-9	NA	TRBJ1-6	CASSSLDSPLHF	TGTGCCAGCAGTTCCCTGGATTCACCCCTCCACTTT
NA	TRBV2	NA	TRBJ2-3	CASSDLGSPSTDTQYF	TGTGCCAGCAGTGACTTAGGTTCCCCTAGCACAGATACGCAGTATTTT
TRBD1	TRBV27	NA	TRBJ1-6	CASSFDRGNSPLHF	TGTGCCAGCAGTTTCGACAGGGGGAATTCACCCCTCCACTTT
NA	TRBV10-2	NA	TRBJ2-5	CASSWTGGETQYF	TGCGCCAGCAGTTGGACAGGAGGGGAGACCCAGTACTTC
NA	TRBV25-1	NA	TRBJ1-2	CASSESPGRPGYTF	TGTGCCAGCAGTGAATCCCCGGGGCGGCCTGGCTACACCTTC
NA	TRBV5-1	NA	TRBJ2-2	CASSIRTAMNTGELFF	TGCGCCAGCAGCATAAGGACAGCTATGAACACCGGGGAGCTGTTTTTT
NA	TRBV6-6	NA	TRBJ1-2	CASRERRDTYGYTF	TGTGCCAGCAGGGAACGTCGGGACACCTATGGCTACACCTTC
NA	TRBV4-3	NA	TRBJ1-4	CASSRLRMGDEKLFF	TGCGCCAGCAGCCGCCTAAGGATGGGGGATGAAAAACTGTTTTTT
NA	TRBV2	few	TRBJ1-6	CASSDRGRNSPLHF	TGTGCCAGCAGTGACAGGGGAAGGAATTCACCCCTCCACTTT
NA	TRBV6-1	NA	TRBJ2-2	CASSEVEFRTGTSNTGELFF	TGTGCCAGCAGTGAAGTAGAATTTCGTACAGGAACCTCGAACACCGGGGAGCTGTTTTTT
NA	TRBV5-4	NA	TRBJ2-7	CASSPPGTLASEQYF	TGTGCCAGCAGTCCTCCAGGGACTCTCGCCTCCGAGCAGTACTTC
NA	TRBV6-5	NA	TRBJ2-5	CASSYSRGSETQYF	TGTGCCAGCAGTTACTCGAGGGGTTCAGAGACCCAGTACTTC
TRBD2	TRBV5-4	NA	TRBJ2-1	CASSKQVSGTQIYNEQFF	TGTGCCAGCAGCAAACAAGTTAGCGGGACCCAGATATACAATGAGCAGTTCTTC
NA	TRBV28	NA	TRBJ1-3	CASSLGQTKNTIYF	TGTGCCAGCAGTTTAGGACAGACTAAAAACACCATATATTTT
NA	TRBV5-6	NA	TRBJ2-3	CASSFQGSYPDTQYF	TGTGCCAGCAGCTTCCAGGGGAGCTATCCAGATACGCAGTATTTT
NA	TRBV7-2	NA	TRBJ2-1	CASSLVVGNNEQFF	TGTGCCAGCAGCTTAGTCGTTGGGAACAATGAGCAGTTCTTC
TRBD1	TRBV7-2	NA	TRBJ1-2	CASSRDRVYGYTF	TGTGCCAGCTCTCGAGACAGGGTTTATGGCTACACCTTC